These 26 T cell receptor beta chains originate from one sample sequenced in a study of cytomegalovirus exposure and HLA in healthy donors. Primers: 60 Vbeta forward and 13 Jbeta reverse. Some clones are missing from TCRdb's copy, which holds only in-frame ones; the method was immunoSEQ multiplex PCR. This sample has around 67,000 clones, with 75% to 80% found just once. The material sequenced was PBMCs. Receptors originate from a man aged 18 to 29 in good health and CMV-seropositive.

The chain recombines TRBV2 with TRBJ2-7, with TRBD1 matching 7 bases. Germline lookup yields CDR1 SNHLY and CDR2 FYNNEI. The CDR3 has 13 residues. V was clipped by 6 bases and J by 1 base; unmatched bases: 3. DNA for the CDR3: TGTGCCAGCAGGAAGGGGGCGTCCTACGAGCAGTACTTC. As protein: CASRKGASYEQYF.

The chain couples TRBV30 to TRBJ1-4; D uncertain. The V gene's germline CDR1 is GTSNPN and CDR2 SVGIG (reference sequence). The CDR3 runs to 11 residues. Trimming stripped 2 bases from V and 8 bases from J, with 6 bases between. The CDR3 spells CAWSTGEKLFF. As DNA, the CDR3 is TGTGCCTGGAGTACGGGAGAAAAACTGTTTTTT.

This clone has just a few counts. V and J are TRBV30 and TRBJ1-1; D might be TRBD1 (5 bases). CDR3 size: 16 residues. The V and J ends lost 2 bases and 4 bases respectively, with 20 bases between them. Germline V CDR1 and CDR2: GTSNPN, SVGIG (reference sequence). In DNA form, the CDR3 reads TGTGCCTGGAGTCGCCCCGGGACCGGGAGGTTCACTGAAGCTTTCTTT. Encoded protein: CAWSRPGTGRFTEAFF.

This clone was recorded a few times. The rearrangement links TRBV5-1 to TRBJ1-5; D might be TRBD1 (5 bases). Trimming removed 4 bases at V and 3 bases at J, with 14 bases between. The CDR3 extends over 15 amino acids. Germline CDR1 reads SGHRS; CDR2 reads YFSETQ. As DNA, the CDR3 is TGCGCCAGCAGCGTCCGGGAGGGGACCAATCAGCCCCAGCATTTT. Protein product: CASSVREGTNQPQHF.

This clone was found once. The chain recombines TRBV27 with TRBJ2-3; tentatively, D is TRBD1 (5 bases). The CDR3 length is 13 residues. V was clipped by 3 bases and J by 4 bases, with 8 bases between them. Germline-derived CDR1 and CDR2 are MNHEY and SMNVEV (reference sequence). CDR3 nucleotides: TGTGCCAGCAGTTTCAAGGGGTCAGATACGCAGTATTTT. Residues: CASSFKGSDTQYF.

This clone was picked up one time. The chain couples TRBV4-1 to TRBJ2-1; 11 nucleotides agree with TRBD2. Germline V CDR1 and CDR2: MGHRA, YSYEKL. Trimming removed 4 bases from V and 4 bases from J; junction bases left unmatched: 12. The CDR3 has 18 amino acids. The CDR3 region has the DNA TGCGCCAGCAGCCCCCATAGCGGGGGGGAATCCTCTTACAATGAGCAGTTCTTC. It is translated as CASSPHSGGESSYNEQFF.

The chain carries TRBV6-5 and TRBJ1-2, with 9 bases fitting TRBD1. Germline V gives CDR1 MNHEY, CDR2 SVGAGI. This CDR3 has 13 residues. The trim removed 5 bases at V and 8 bases at J, leaving 6 bases unmatched. CDR3 loop: CASSPTGGKGYTF. DNA for the CDR3: TGTGCCAGCAGTCCGACAGGGGGGAAAGGCTACACCTTC.

In this sample, this clone turned up a few times. The V and J genes are TRBV7-2 and TRBJ2-1; no clear D gene. Germline values: CDR1 SGHTA, CDR2 FQGNSA. The CDR3 length is 12 residues. Trimming took 5 bases from V and 6 from J, leaving 8 bases between them. The CDR3 region is CASSPVFNEQFF. CDR3 sequence (DNA): TGTGCCAGCAGCCCGGTCTTCAATGAGCAGTTCTTC.

This chain links TRBV5-1 with TRBJ2-2, with TRBD1 matching over 8 bases. After removal of 4 bases from V and 4 bases from J, the junction contained 9 bases not matched to a gene. From germline, CDR1 is SGHRS and CDR2 YFSETQ. The CDR3 loop spans 16 amino acids. This CDR3 reads CASSGTGGFSTGELFF. CDR3 coding DNA: TGCGCCAGCAGCGGAACAGGGGGTTTCTCCACCGGGGAGCTGTTTTTT.

J is TRBJ2-7 and V is TRBV6-5, with D perhaps matching TRBD1 (5 bases). This CDR3 region has 14 residues. Deletions cut 0 bases from V and 3 bases from J, with 9 bases between. Germline assignment: CDR1 MNHEY and CDR2 SVGAGI. CDR3 bases: TGTGCCAGCAGTTACTCGGGGCAGGACTACGAGCAGTACTTC. Encoded protein: CASSYSGQDYEQYF.

The chain links TRBV2 to TRBJ1-2, with D uncertain. The V gene's germline CDR1 is SNHLY and CDR2 FYNNEI. There are 13 residues in the CDR3. V gave up 3 bases and J gave up 4 bases, with 9 bases separating them. The CDR3 protein is CASSETRPYGYTF. CDR3 nucleotides: TGTGCCAGCAGTGAGACAAGACCCTATGGCTACACCTTC.

The chain has TRBV13 and TRBJ1-1; D is perhaps TRBD1 (6 bases). From germline, CDR1 is PRHDT and CDR2 FYEKMQ (reference sequence). Trimming stripped 4 bases from V and 10 bases from J, with 19 bases between. The CDR3 has 14 residues. The CDR3 spells CASSSTGGGSVAFF. Here the CDR3 DNA reads TGTGCCAGCAGCTCCACGGGAGGGGGATCGGTAGCTTTCTTT.

The chain carries TRBV27 and TRBJ1-6; unclear D gene. The CDR3 runs to 13 residues. The germline gives CDR1 MNHEY, CDR2 SMNVEV (reference sequence). Deletions cut 5 bases from V and 9 bases from J, with 11 bases between. CDR3: CASSRGGRSPLHF. CDR3 DNA sequence: TGTGCCAGCAGTAGAGGCGGGCGTTCACCCCTCCACTTT.

In its sample, this clone was seen once. V is TRBV6-5 and J is TRBJ1-5; TRBD1 matches at 8 bases. Germline CDR1 is MNHEY and CDR2 is SVGAGI. The V and J ends lost 2 bases and 7 bases, in that order; junction bases with no gene match: 4. The CDR3 extends over 14 amino acids. The CDR3 nucleotides are TGTGCCAGCAGTTACGACAGGGGAGAACAGCCCCAGCATTTT. Translating gives CASSYDRGEQPQHF.

The chain couples TRBV30 to TRBJ2-5; D not resolved. V shed 3 bases and J shed 2 bases, with 10 bases lying between them. The CDR3 is 13 amino acids. Germline V gives CDR1 GTSNPN, CDR2 SVGIG (reference sequence). The CDR3 region has the DNA TGTGCCTGGAGGTCTATACCGCAAGAGACCCAGTACTTC. As protein: CAWRSIPQETQYF.

This clone is a singleton in its sample. The chain joins TRBV9 to TRBJ2-1; D is possibly TRBD2 (5 bases). CDR1 is SGDLS, CDR2 YYNGEE, per germline. The CDR3 is 15 residues long. Trimming took off 0 bases at V and 0 bases at J, with 7 bases between the two ends. For the CDR3, the DNA is TGTGCCAGCAGCGTAGACGGGAACTCCTACAATGAGCAGTTCTTC. Its protein is CASSVDGNSYNEQFF.

V usage is TRBV30 and J usage is TRBJ1-2; possible D gene TRBD1, 5 bases. V lost 4 bases to trimming and J lost 8 bases, with 17 bases between them. In germline, CDR1 is GTSNPN, CDR2 SVGIG (reference sequence). The CDR3 loop spans 13 amino acids. The CDR3 region has the DNA TGTGCCTGGACAACAGGCCCCCTTACCGGCTACACCTTC. Its protein is CAWTTGPLTGYTF.

The V gene is TRBV4-1, the J gene TRBJ1-2, with D possibly matching TRBD1 (6 bases). This CDR3 spans 15 amino acids. The germline V gene encodes CDR1 MGHRA and CDR2 YSYEKL. The V gene lost 0 bases and the J gene lost 8 bases, with 16 bases spanning the gap. The CDR3 loop is CASSQDPGEVLGYTF. The CDR3 DNA reads as TGCGCCAGCAGCCAAGATCCAGGGGAAGTTTTAGGCTACACCTTC.

CDR3 region: CSVEGRSTDTQYF. The CDR3 coding sequence is TGCAGCGTTGAAGGGAGAAGCACAGATACGCAGTATTTT. The chain joins TRBV29-1 to TRBJ2-3; D call uncertain. The V gene lost 1 base and the J gene lost 0 bases, with 5 bases spanning the gap. Germline CDR1 reads SQVTM; CDR2 reads ANQGSEA. The CDR3 loop spans 13 amino acids.

This clone appeared a few times. The CDR3 nucleotides are TGTGCCAGCAGCGCCTCCGGAGGGAAACACAATGAGCAGTTCTTC. This gives the protein CASSASGGKHNEQFF. The rearrangement joins TRBV7-9 to TRBJ2-1; D might be TRBD2 (6 bases). This CDR3 region has 15 residues. The V gene's germline CDR1 is SEHNR and CDR2 FQNEAQ (reference sequence). Trimming pared 5 bases from V and 5 bases from J, leaving 16 bases between.

This clone has just a few counts. The chain joins TRBV7-9 to TRBJ1-2; tentatively, D is TRBD1 (6 bases). Looked up from germline, CDR1 is SEHNR and CDR2 is FQNEAQ (reference sequence). This CDR3 contains 15 residues. Trimming removed 3 bases at V and 4 bases at J, with 15 bases between. CDR3 sequence reads: CASSFTSDSVYGYTF. The CDR3, as DNA: TGTGCCAGCAGCTTTACTTCGGACAGTGTCTATGGCTACACCTTC.

The chain carries TRBV6-1 and TRBJ2-1; TRBD1 might be the D (7 bases). Germline V gives CDR1 MNHNS, CDR2 SASEGT. There are 15 residues in the CDR3. Between the trimmed V and J ends, which lost 10 bases and 9 bases, there was a span of 25 bases. The CDR3 DNA is TGTGCCACCCGACAGGGAGGTTACCGCTTCGGTGAGCAGTTCTTC. This encodes CATRQGGYRFGEQFF.

V usage is TRBV4-1 and J usage is TRBJ1-5; 8 bases are shared with TRBD1. This CDR3 has 16 amino acids. Germline-derived CDR1 and CDR2 are MGHRA and YSYEKL. V dropped 3 bases and J dropped 4; count of bases not matched to a gene: 8. CDR3 in amino acids: CASSQLGQGSNQPQHF. CDR3 sequence (DNA): TGCGCCAGCAGCCAGCTTGGACAGGGCAGTAATCAGCCCCAGCATTTT.

J is TRBJ1-1 and V is TRBV6-1, with 8 nucleotides matching TRBD1. The CDR3 totals 15 residues. With 2 bases clipped from V and 4 bases from J, the junction kept 6 bases outside the gene matches. Germline values: CDR1 MNHNS, CDR2 SASEGT. CDR3 sequence (DNA): TGTGCCAGCAGTGAACAGACAGGGGTTGGCACTGAAGCTTTCTTT. Its protein product is CASSEQTGVGTEAFF.

CDR3 protein: CASSAWTSGFPYNEQFF. Written as DNA, the CDR3 is TGCGCCAGCAGTGCCTGGACTAGCGGGTTTCCCTACAATGAGCAGTTCTTC. The V gene is TRBV10-2, the J gene TRBJ2-1, with 11 bases matching TRBD2. Looked up from germline, CDR1 is WSHSY and CDR2 is SAAADI. This CDR3 has 17 residues. V lost 4 bases and J lost 2; bases outside the gene matches: 7.

The chain links TRBV6-5 to TRBJ1-3, with a weak D call TRBD1 (5 bases). With 2 bases removed from V and 2 bases from J, the gap between germline ends came to 10 bases. Germline CDR1 and CDR2: MNHEY and SVGAGI. The CDR3 sequence is 15 residues long. CDR3 sequence reads: CASSYEAGAGNTIYF. The CDR3 bases are TGTGCCAGCAGTTACGAGGCGGGGGCTGGAAACACCATATATTTT.